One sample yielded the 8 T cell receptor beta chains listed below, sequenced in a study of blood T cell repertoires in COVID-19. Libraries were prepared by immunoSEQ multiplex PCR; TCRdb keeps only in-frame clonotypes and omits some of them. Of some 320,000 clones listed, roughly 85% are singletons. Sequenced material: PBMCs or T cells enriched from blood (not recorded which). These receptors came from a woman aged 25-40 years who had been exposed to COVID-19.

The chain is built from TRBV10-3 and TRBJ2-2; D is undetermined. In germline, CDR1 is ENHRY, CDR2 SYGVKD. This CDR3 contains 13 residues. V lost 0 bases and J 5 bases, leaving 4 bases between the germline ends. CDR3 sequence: CAISESTTGELFF. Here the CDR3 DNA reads TGTGCCATCAGTGAGTCTACTACCGGGGAGCTGTTTTTT.

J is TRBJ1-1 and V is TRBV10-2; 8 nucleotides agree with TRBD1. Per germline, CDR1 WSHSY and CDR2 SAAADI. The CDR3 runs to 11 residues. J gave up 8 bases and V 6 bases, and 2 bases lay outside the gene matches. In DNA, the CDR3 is TGCGCCAGCAGGGACAGGGAAGAAGCTTTCTTT. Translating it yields CASRDREEAFF.

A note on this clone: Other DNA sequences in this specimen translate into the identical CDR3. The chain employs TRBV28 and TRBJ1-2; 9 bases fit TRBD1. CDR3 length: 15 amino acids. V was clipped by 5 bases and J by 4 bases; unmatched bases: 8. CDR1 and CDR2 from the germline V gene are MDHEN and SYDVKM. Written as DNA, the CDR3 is TGTGCCAGCAGTGCTCCCCTGGGACAGGGCTATGGCTACACCTTC. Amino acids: CASSAPLGQGYGYTF.

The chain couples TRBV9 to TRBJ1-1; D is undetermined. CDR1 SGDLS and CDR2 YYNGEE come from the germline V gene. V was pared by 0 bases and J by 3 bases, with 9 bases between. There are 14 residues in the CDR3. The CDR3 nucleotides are TGTGCCAGCAGCGTAGCTACCGGGGACACTGAAGCTTTCTTT. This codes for CASSVATGDTEAFF.

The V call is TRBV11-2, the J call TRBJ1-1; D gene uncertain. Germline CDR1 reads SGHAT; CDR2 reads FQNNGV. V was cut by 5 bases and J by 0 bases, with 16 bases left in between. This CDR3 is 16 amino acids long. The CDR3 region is CASSPRWEQMNTEAFF. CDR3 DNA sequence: TGTGCCAGCAGCCCTCGGTGGGAGCAGATGAACACTGAAGCTTTCTTT.

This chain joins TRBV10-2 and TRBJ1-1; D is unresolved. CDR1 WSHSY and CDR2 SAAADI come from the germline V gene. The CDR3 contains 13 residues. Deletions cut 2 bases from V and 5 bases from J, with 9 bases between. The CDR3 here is CASSEPSITEAFF. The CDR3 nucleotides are TGCGCCAGCAGTGAGCCATCTATTACTGAAGCTTTCTTT.

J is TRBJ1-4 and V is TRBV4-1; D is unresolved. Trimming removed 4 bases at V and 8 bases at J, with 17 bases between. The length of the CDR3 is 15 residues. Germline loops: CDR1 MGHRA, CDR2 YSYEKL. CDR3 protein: CASSPFDGPREKLFF. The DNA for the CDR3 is TGCGCCAGCAGCCCCTTCGACGGCCCCAGGGAAAAACTGTTTTTT.

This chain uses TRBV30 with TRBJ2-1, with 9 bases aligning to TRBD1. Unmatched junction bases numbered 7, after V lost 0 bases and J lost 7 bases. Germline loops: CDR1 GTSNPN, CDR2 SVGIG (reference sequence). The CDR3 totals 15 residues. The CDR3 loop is CAWSVLGQGRNEQFF. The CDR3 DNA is TGTGCCTGGAGTGTACTGGGACAGGGACGGAATGAGCAGTTCTTC.